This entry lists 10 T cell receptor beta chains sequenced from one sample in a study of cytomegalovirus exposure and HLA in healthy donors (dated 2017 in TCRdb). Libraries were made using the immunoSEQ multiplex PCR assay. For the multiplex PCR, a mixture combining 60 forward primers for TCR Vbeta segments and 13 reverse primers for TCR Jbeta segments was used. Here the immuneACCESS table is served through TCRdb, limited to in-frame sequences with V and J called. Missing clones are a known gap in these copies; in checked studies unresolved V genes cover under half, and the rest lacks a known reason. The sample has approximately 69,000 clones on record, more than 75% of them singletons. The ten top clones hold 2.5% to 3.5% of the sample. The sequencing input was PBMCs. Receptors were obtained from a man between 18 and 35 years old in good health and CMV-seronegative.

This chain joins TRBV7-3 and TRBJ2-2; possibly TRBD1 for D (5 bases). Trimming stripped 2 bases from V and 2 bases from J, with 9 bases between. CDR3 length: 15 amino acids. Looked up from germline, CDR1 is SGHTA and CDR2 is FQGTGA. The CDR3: CASSLQGSNTGELFF. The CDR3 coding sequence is TGTGCCAGCAGCTTACAGGGTTCTAACACCGGGGAGCTGTTTTTT. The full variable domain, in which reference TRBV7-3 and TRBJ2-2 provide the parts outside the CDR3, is GAGVSQTPSNKVTEKGKYVELRCDPISGHTALYWYRQSLGQGPEFLIYFQGTGAADDSGLPNDRFFAVRPEGSVSTLKIQRTERGDSAVYLCASSLQGSNTGELFFGEGSRLTVL.

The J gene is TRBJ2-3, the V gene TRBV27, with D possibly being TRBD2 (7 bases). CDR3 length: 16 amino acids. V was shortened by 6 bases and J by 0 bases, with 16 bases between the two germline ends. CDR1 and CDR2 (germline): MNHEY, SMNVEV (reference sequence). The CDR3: CASRLTGGLSTDTQYF. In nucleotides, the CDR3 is TGTGCCAGCAGGCTCACGGGGGGCCTTAGCACAGATACGCAGTATTTT.

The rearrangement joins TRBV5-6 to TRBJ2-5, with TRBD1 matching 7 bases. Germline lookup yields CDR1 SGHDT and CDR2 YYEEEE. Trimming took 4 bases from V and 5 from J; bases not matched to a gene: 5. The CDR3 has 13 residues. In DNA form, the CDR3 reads TGTGCCAGCAGCGCTGACAGGGCTGAGACCCAGTACTTC. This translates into CASSADRAETQYF.

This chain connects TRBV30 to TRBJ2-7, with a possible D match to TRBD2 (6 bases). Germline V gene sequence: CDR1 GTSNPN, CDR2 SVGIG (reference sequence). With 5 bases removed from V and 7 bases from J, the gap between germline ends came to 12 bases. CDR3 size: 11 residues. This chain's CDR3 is CAWGHAGEQYF. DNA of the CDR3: TGTGCCTGGGGACATGCGGGAGAGCAGTACTTC.

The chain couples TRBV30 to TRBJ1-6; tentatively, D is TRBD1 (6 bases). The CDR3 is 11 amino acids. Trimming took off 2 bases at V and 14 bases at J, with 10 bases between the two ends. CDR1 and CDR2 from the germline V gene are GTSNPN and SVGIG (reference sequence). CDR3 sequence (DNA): TGTGCCTGGAGTTTCCAGGGGTCCCTCCACTTT. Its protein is CAWSFQGSLHF.

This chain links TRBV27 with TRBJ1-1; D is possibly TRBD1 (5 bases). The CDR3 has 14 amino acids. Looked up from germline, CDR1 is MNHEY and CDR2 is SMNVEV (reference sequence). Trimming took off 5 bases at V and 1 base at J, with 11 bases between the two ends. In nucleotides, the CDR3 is TGTGCCAGCAGTATACCGACAGCGAACACTGAAGCTTTCTTT. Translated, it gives CASSIPTANTEAFF.

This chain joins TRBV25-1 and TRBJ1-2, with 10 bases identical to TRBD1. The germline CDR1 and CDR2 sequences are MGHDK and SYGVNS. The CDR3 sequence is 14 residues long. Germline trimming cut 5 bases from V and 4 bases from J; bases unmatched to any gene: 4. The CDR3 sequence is CASSRTGGVYGYTF. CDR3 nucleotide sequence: TGTGCCAGCAGTAGGACAGGGGGTGTCTATGGCTACACCTTC.

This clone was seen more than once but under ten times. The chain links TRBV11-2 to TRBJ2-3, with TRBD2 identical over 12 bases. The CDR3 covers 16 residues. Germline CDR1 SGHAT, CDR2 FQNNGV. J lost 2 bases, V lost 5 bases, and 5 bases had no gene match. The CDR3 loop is CASSPGLAGLTDTQYF. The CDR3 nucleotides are TGTGCCAGCAGCCCCGGACTAGCGGGACTCACAGATACGCAGTATTTT.

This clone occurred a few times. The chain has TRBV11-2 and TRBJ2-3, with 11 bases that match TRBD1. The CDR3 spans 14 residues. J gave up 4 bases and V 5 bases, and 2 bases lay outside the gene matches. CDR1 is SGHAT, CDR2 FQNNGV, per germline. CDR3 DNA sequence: TGTGCCAGCAGCATGGGACAGGGGGCAGATACGCAGTATTTT. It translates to CASSMGQGADTQYF.

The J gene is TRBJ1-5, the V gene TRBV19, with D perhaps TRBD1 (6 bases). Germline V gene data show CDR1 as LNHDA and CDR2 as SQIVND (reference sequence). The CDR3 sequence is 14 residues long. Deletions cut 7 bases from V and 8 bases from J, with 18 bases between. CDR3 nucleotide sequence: TGTGCCAGTAACCCGACAGGTGGGGCGAAGCCCCAGCATTTT. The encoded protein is CASNPTGGAKPQHF.